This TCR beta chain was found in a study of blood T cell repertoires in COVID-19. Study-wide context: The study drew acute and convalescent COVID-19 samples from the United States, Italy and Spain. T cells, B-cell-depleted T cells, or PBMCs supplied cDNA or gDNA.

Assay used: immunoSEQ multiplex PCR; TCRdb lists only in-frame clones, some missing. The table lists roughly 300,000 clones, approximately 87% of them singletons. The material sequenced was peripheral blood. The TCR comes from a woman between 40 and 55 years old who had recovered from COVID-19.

This CDR3 reads CASSGGTPWVGGEQFF. The CDR3, as DNA: TGTGCCAGCAGCGGCGGGACTCCCTGGGTGGGAGGTGAGCAGTTCTTC. The genes are TRBV5-6 and TRBJ2-1; TRBD2 might be the D (6 bases). The length of the CDR3 is 16 residues. V was clipped by 4 bases and J by 9 bases, with 23 bases between them. Germline V gene sequence: CDR1 SGHDT, CDR2 YYEEEE.